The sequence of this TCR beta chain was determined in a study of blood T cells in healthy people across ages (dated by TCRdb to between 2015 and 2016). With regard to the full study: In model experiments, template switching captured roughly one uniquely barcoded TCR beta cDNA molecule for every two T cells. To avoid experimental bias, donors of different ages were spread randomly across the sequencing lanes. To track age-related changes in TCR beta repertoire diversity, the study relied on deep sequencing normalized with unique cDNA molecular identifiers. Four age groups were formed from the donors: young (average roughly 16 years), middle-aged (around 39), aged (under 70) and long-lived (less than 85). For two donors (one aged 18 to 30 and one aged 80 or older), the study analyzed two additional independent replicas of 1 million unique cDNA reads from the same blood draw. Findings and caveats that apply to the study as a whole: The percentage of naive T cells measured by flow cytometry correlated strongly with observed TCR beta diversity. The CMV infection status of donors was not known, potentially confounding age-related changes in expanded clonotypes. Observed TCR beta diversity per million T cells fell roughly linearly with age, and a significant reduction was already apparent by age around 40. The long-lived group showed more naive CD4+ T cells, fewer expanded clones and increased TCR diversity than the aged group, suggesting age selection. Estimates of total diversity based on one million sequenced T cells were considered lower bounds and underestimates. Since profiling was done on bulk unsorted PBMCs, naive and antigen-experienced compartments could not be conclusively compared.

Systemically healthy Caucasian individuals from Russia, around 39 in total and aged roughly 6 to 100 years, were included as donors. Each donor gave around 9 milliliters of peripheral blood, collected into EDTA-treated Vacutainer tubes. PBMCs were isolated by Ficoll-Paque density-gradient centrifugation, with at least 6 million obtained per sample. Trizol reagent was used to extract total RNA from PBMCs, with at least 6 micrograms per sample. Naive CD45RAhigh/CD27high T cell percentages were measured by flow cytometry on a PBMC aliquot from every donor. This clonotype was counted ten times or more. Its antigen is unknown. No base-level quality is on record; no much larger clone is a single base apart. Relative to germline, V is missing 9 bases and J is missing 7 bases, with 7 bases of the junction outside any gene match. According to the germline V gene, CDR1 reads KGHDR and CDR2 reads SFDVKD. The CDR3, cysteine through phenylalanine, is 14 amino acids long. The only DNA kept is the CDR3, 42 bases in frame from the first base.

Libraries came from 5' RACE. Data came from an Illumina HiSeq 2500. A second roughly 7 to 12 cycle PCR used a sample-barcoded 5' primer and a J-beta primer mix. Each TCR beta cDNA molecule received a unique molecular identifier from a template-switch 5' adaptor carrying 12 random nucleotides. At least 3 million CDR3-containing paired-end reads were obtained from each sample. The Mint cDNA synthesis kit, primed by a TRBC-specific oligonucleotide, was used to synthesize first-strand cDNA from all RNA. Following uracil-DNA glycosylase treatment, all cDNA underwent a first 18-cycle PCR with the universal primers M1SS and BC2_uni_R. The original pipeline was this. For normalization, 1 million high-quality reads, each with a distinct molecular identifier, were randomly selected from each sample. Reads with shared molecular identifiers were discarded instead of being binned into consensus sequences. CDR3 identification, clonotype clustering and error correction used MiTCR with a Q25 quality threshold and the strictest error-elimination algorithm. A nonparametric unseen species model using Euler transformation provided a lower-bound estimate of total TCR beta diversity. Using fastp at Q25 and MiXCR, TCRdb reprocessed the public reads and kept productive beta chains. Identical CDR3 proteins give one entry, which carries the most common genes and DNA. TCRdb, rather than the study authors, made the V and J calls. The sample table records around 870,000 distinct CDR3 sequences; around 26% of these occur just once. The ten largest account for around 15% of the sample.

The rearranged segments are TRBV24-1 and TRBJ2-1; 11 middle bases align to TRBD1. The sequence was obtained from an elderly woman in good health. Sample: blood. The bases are TGTGCCACCGCGAGGGACAGGGGGTGGAATGAGCAGTTCTTC. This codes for CATARDRGWNEQFF.